These 26 T cell receptor beta chains originate from one sample sequenced in a study of blood T cell repertoires in COVID-19. Sequencing was performed with immunoSEQ multiplex PCR; in TCRdb, only in-frame clones are kept and a portion is missing. Of some 180,000 clones listed, 70% to 80% are singletons. The sample was peripheral blood. These receptors came from a woman aged 50 to 65 with active or convalescent COVID-19.

The V and J genes are TRBV2 and TRBJ1-2; the D is unclear. Per the germline V gene, CDR1 is SNHLY and CDR2 is FYNNEI. The ends were cut back, 7 bases at V and 2 bases at J, with 5 bases in the middle. The CDR3 has 11 residues. The chain's CDR3 is CASIKNYGYTF. The CDR3 DNA is TGTGCCAGCATCAAAAACTATGGCTACACCTTC. The variable domain in full, with the rest retrieved from reference TRBV2 and TRBJ1-2, is EPEVTQTPSHQVTQMGQEVILRCVPISNHLYFYWYRQILGQKVEFLVSFYNNEISEKSEIFDDQFSVERPDGSNFTLKIRSTKLEDSAMYFCASIKNYGYTFGSGTRLTVV.

The chain combines TRBV6-5 with TRBJ1-2, with 8 bases identical to TRBD1. V lost 7 bases to trimming and J lost 0 bases; unmatched junction nucleotides: 4. The CDR3 totals 14 residues. Germline loops: CDR1 MNHEY, CDR2 SVGAGI. The CDR3 loop is CASIKDRANYGYTF. CDR3 DNA: TGTGCCAGCATCAAGGACAGGGCTAACTATGGCTACACCTTC.

The J gene is TRBJ2-1, the V gene TRBV5-4, with D possibly matching TRBD2 (7 bases). V gave up 0 bases and J gave up 4 bases, with 14 bases separating them. Looked up from germline, CDR1 is SGHNT and CDR2 is YYREEE (reference sequence). The CDR3 runs to 16 residues. CDR3 sequence (DNA): TGTGCCAGCAGCTTGGGGGGGGGCTTGGGATACAATGAGCAGTTCTTC. It specifies CASSLGGGLGYNEQFF.

This chain links TRBV27 with TRBJ2-3; TRBD2 matches at 10 bases. This CDR3 has 16 residues. Germline V gene lookup returns CDR1 MNHEY and CDR2 SMNVEV (reference sequence). After removal of 6 bases from V and 3 bases from J, the junction contained 9 bases not matched to a gene. As DNA, the CDR3 is TGTGCCAGCAGGGCTAGCGGGAGAGTTTTTACAGATACGCAGTATTTT. This encodes CASRASGRVFTDTQYF.

The chain links TRBV27 to TRBJ1-2; 8 positions match TRBD1. The trim removed 5 bases at V and 4 bases at J, leaving 6 bases unmatched. CDR3 length equals 14 residues. Germline CDR1 is MNHEY and CDR2 is SMNVEV (reference sequence). The CDR3 sequence: CASSRDRGSYGYTF. CDR3 nucleotide sequence: TGTGCCAGCAGTCGAGACAGGGGCAGCTATGGCTACACCTTC.

The chain uses TRBV30 and TRBJ2-1, with 8 bases that match TRBD1. The CDR3 has 14 residues. The junction had 2 bases not matched to a gene; V was cut back by 4 bases and J by 0 bases. Germline loops: CDR1 GTSNPN, CDR2 SVGIG (reference sequence). CDR3 bases: TGTGCCTGGACCAGGGGGCTCTCCTACAATGAGCAGTTCTTC. This gives the protein CAWTRGLSYNEQFF.

The chain couples TRBV19 to TRBJ1-3; the D gene is possibly TRBD1 (6 bases). The CDR3 is 14 residues long. Germline V gives CDR1 LNHDA, CDR2 SQIVND (reference sequence). The ends were cut back, 5 bases at V and 2 bases at J, with 10 bases in the middle. The CDR3 protein is CASSFGTTGNTIYF. DNA for the CDR3: TGTGCCAGTAGTTTTGGGACAACTGGAAACACCATATATTTT.

J is TRBJ1-2 and V is TRBV28; TRBD1 matches 7 bases. Germline V lookup: CDR1 MDHEN, CDR2 SYDVKM. Losses at the gene ends were 3 bases for V and 4 bases for J; bases not matched to a gene: 8. CDR3 length: 15 amino acids. The CDR3 loop reads CASSLRGRQGYGYTF. The CDR3 region has the DNA TGTGCCAGCAGTTTGCGGGGTCGACAGGGCTATGGCTACACCTTC.

V gene TRBV4-3 combines with J gene TRBJ2-3; TRBD1 is a possible D gene (6 bases). Germline V gene sequence: CDR1 LGHNA, CDR2 YSLEER. V shed 4 bases and J shed 4 bases, with 21 bases lying between them. The CDR3 loop spans 17 amino acids. The CDR3 spells CASSPHTPRQGSDTQYF. CDR3 sequence (DNA): TGCGCCAGCAGCCCGCATACGCCGAGGCAGGGGTCAGATACGCAGTATTTT.

The V and J genes are TRBV6-6 and TRBJ1-5; D is ambiguous. Per germline, CDR1 MNHNY and CDR2 SVGAGI (reference sequence). This CDR3 comprises 15 residues. V gave up 7 bases and J gave up 1 base, with 14 bases separating them. The CDR3 region is CASTSVARSNQPQHF. The CDR3 DNA reads TGTGCCAGCACCTCGGTGGCCAGGAGCAATCAGCCCCAGCATTTT.

This clone was seen more than once but under ten times. This chain links TRBV2 with TRBJ2-5; 7 bases align to TRBD2. The trim removed 6 bases at V and 5 bases at J, leaving 12 bases unmatched. The germline gives CDR1 SNHLY, CDR2 FYNNEI. The CDR3 covers 15 residues. In DNA form, the CDR3 reads TGTGCCAGCAGACCCCAGCTAGCGGTGGGGGAGACCCAGTACTTC. Amino acids: CASRPQLAVGETQYF.

The count of this clone is one. The chain employs TRBV6-7 and TRBJ2-2; TRBD2 is a possible D gene (5 bases). TRBV6-7 is treated as an ORF (open reading frame) with a function not yet certain. V was pared by 6 bases and J by 7 bases, with 6 bases between. CDR3 length: 11 residues. The CDR3 sequence: CASSRDGELFF. Written as DNA, the CDR3 is TGTGCCAGCAGCCGGGACGGGGAGCTGTTTTTT.

This sequence joins TRBV3-1 (or the pseudogene TRBV3-2) and TRBJ1-3; D unresolved. Between the trimmed V and J ends, which lost 3 bases and 0 bases, there was a span of 12 bases. CDR3 size: 16 residues. Looked up from germline, CDR1 is LGHDT and CDR2 is YNNKEL (reference sequence). The CDR3 DNA is TGTGCCAGCAGCCACTTCACTTTTAGCTCTGGAAACACCATATATTTT. This translates into CASSHFTFSSGNTIYF.

This chain links TRBV20-1 with TRBJ2-7; 7 nucleotides agree with TRBD1. This CDR3 comprises 13 residues. V trimming: 3 bases; J trimming: 6 bases; junction bases outside the gene matches: 8. Germline V gene sequence: CDR1 DFQATT, CDR2 SNEGSKA (reference sequence). The CDR3 DNA reads as TGCAGTGCTAGTGAAGGGGGCAGTTCCGAGCAGTACTTC. As protein: CSASEGGSSEQYF.

J is TRBJ1-4 and V is TRBV4-2, with 7 positions matching TRBD1. CDR1 is LGHNA, CDR2 YNFKEQ, per germline. V was clipped by 4 bases and J by 2 bases; unmatched bases: 1. This CDR3 comprises 14 residues. CDR3 bases: TGTGCCAGCAGCCTGACAGGGACTAATGAAAAACTGTTTTTT. It translates to CASSLTGTNEKLFF.

J is TRBJ2-3 and V is TRBV20-1; 11 bases agree with TRBD2. This CDR3 region has 15 residues. With 3 bases clipped from V and 0 bases from J, the junction kept 2 bases outside the gene matches. Germline V CDR1 and CDR2: DFQATT, SNEGSKA (reference sequence). The CDR3: CSASRLAGSTDTQYF. The CDR3 coding sequence is TGCAGTGCTAGTCGACTAGCGGGGAGCACAGATACGCAGTATTTT.

The chain is built from TRBV30 and TRBJ2-7; TRBD2 is a possible D gene (6 bases). Trimming removed 3 bases from V and 3 bases from J, with 6 bases in between. The CDR3 extends over 11 amino acids. Germline assignment: CDR1 GTSNPN and CDR2 SVGIG (reference sequence). CDR3 sequence (DNA): TGTGCCTGGAGGGGGGGCTACGAGCAGTACTTC. Translated: CAWRGGYEQYF.

The chain carries TRBV30 and TRBJ1-2; no firm D call. From germline, CDR1 is GTSNPN and CDR2 SVGIG (reference sequence). This CDR3 comprises 15 residues. Trimming cost V 0 bases and J 4 bases, with 15 bases left between them. The CDR3 nucleotides read TGTGCCTGGAGTGTACAGAGGGTTCGGGCCTATGGCTACACCTTC. Translated, it gives CAWSVQRVRAYGYTF. The variable domain in full, with the rest retrieved from reference TRBV30 and TRBJ1-2, is SQTIHQWPATLVQPVGSPLSLECTVEGTSNPNLYWYRQAAGRGLQLLFYSVGIGQISSEVPQNLSASRPQDRQFILSSKKLLLSDSGFYLCAWSVQRVRAYGYTFGSGTRLTVV.

The CDR3 nucleotides read TGTGCCAGCAGTGAACTACTCGGGAACACTGAAGCTTTCTTT. Residues: CASSELLGNTEAFF. The V gene is TRBV2, the J gene TRBJ1-1, with D uncertain. V was trimmed by 2 bases and J by 1 base, leaving 8 bases between them. Germline V gene sequence: CDR1 SNHLY, CDR2 FYNNEI. CDR3 length equals 14 residues.

This clone was seen a few times. The chain couples TRBV29-1 to TRBJ1-1, with D possibly matching TRBD1 (5 bases). V lost 4 bases and J lost 0, with 15 bases in between. Germline V gene lookup returns CDR1 SQVTM and CDR2 ANQGSEA. The length of the CDR3 is 15 residues. The CDR3: CSVGEQVIMNTEAFF. The CDR3 region has the DNA TGCAGCGTTGGAGAACAGGTCATCATGAACACTGAAGCTTTCTTT. The variable domain in full, completed from reference TRBV29-1 and TRBJ1-1, reads SAVISQKPSRDICQRGTSLTIQCQVDSQVTMMFWYRQQPGQSLTLIATANQGSEATYESGFVIDKFPISRPNLTFSTLTVSNMSPEDSSIYLCSVGEQVIMNTEAFFGQGTRLTVV.

Ten or more counts support this clone. The rearrangement links TRBV30 to TRBJ1-6; 9 bases are shared with TRBD1. This CDR3 spans 13 amino acids. V trimming: 8 bases; J trimming: 8 bases; junction bases outside the gene matches: 7. Germline CDR1 and CDR2: GTSNPN and SVGIG (reference sequence). DNA for the CDR3: TGTGCCGCTAACAGGGGGCGAGATTCACCCCTCCACTTT. Translated, it gives CAANRGRDSPLHF.

V usage is TRBV18 and J usage is TRBJ1-4; no clear D gene. This CDR3 is 16 amino acids long. Trimming removed 6 bases at V and 0 bases at J, with 14 bases between. In germline, CDR1 is KGHSH, CDR2 LQKENI. CDR3 residues: CASSLRGFATNEKLFF. CDR3 sequence (DNA): TGTGCCAGCTCGTTAAGAGGGTTTGCAACTAATGAAAAACTGTTTTTT.

The rearrangement links TRBV29-1 to TRBJ1-1; the D gene is possibly TRBD1 (5 bases). V dropped 1 base and J dropped 1 base, with 7 bases sitting between them. The CDR3 is made up of 13 amino acids. Germline assignment: CDR1 SQVTM and CDR2 ANQGSEA. Here the CDR3 reads CSVEVGGNTEAFF. CDR3 nucleotides: TGCAGCGTTGAAGTCGGGGGGAACACTGAAGCTTTCTTT.

V gene TRBV7-3 combines with J gene TRBJ2-3; TRBD2 matches 16 bases. V was clipped by 3 bases and J by 2 bases; unmatched bases: 2. Per the germline V gene, CDR1 is SGHTA and CDR2 is FQGTGA. The length of the CDR3 is 17 residues. The CDR3: CASSLGLAGGITDTQYF. The CDR3 DNA follows: TGTGCCAGCAGCTTGGGACTAGCGGGGGGGATCACAGATACGCAGTATTTT.

This clone was observed once. The chain is built from TRBV5-1 and TRBJ2-1; TRBD2 agrees at 8 bases. The CDR3 runs 14 residues. Germline loops: CDR1 SGHRS, CDR2 YFSETQ. V shed 4 bases, J shed 8 bases, and the junction held 8 bases outside the gene matches. Written as DNA, the CDR3 is TGCGCCAGCAGCCGGACTAGCCGGAGCGATGAGCAGTTCTTC. Its protein is CASSRTSRSDEQFF.

In its sample, this clone was seen a few times. The chain has TRBV19 and TRBJ2-5, with 10 bases matching TRBD2. The germline CDR1 and CDR2 sequences are LNHDA and SQIVND (reference sequence). The CDR3 is 15 residues long. With 5 bases clipped from V and 2 bases from J, the junction kept 5 bases outside the gene matches. The CDR3 spells CASSWASGRQETQYF. In DNA form, the CDR3 reads TGTGCCAGTAGTTGGGCTAGCGGGAGACAAGAGACCCAGTACTTC.